Shown below are 30 T cell receptor beta chains from a single sample sequenced in a study of T cells in women clearing cervical HPV infection. This table comes from immunoSEQ multiplex PCR, and its TCRdb copy is limited to in-frame clones, with some not included. The table for this sample gives 29,000 or so clones. The source material was blood buffy coat. These receptors were taken from a woman between 18 and 69 years old with a cervical HPV16 infection that either progressed to CIN3+ or cleared (not recorded which).

On this clone: The DNA ends 3 residues before the CDR3 does, and the rest of the CDR3 is filled in from the germline J gene. The chain uses TRBV11-2 and TRBJ2-7; TRBD2 matches 11 bases. V lost 3 bases, J lost 6 bases, and 7 bases stayed unmatched. Germline V gene lookup returns CDR1 SGHAT and CDR2 FQNNGV. The CDR3 is made up of 15 amino acids. Partial CDR3 DNA: TGTGCCAGCAGCTTTGACCTAGCGGGAGGTCGCGAG. As protein: CASSFDLAGGRE. The CDR3 as a whole reads CASSFDLAGGREQYF.

Comments on this clone: From the germline J gene comes the end of the CDR3, since the read stops 3 residues before it. The chain links TRBV19 to TRBJ2-3; perhaps TRBD1 as D (6 bases). The germline V and J ends were trimmed by 4 bases and 3 bases, with 8 bases remaining between them. The CDR3 spans 13 residues. Germline-derived CDR1 and CDR2 are LNHDA and SQIVND (reference sequence). CDR3 DNA, as far as it was read: TGTGCCAGTAGTACAACAGGGACAGATACG. Translated: CASSTTGTDT. The full CDR3 sequence reads CASSTTGTDTQYF.

Regarding this clone: The read is 3 residues too short to cover the CDR3 end, so that end is filled in from the germline J gene. This chain uses TRBV19 with TRBJ2-1; D unresolved. The ends were cut back, 3 bases at V and 6 bases at J, with 9 bases in the middle. Germline-derived CDR1 and CDR2 are LNHDA and SQIVND (reference sequence). The CDR3 consists of 13 residues. Incomplete CDR3 DNA: TGTGCCAGTAGTATGTCGTATCCCAATGAG. It codes for CASSMSYPNE. The full-length CDR3 reads as CASSMSYPNEQFF.

About this clone: With the read ending 3 residues before the CDR3 end, the germline J gene is used to fill in that end. The genes are TRBV20-1 and TRBJ2-5; 10 nucleotides line up with TRBD2. The CDR3 contains 16 residues. Germline CDR1 DFQATT, CDR2 SNEGSKA (reference sequence). V was pared by 0 bases and J by 4 bases, with 8 bases of the junction left unmatched. CDR3 bases read: TGCAGTGCTAGAGAGGGACTAGCGTTAAAAGGAGAGACC. Protein: CSAREGLALKGET. The CDR3, in full, reads CSAREGLALKGETQYF.

Regarding this clone: The CDR3 end falls 3 residues outside the read, so it is completed with the germline J gene. The chain employs TRBV20-1 and TRBJ2-7; D remains ambiguous. The CDR3 contains 15 residues. Per germline, CDR1 DFQATT and CDR2 SNEGSKA (reference sequence). V was clipped by 0 bases and J by 2 bases, with 14 bases between them. The part of the CDR3 DNA that was read is TGCAGTGCTAGAGACGAGGCATTATGGCCCTACGAG. Translating gives CSARDEALWPYE. The full-length CDR3 reads as CSARDEALWPYEQYF.

Regarding this clone: The read is 3 residues too short to cover the CDR3 end, so that end is filled in from the germline J gene. The genes are TRBV7-2 and TRBJ2-1, with 9 nucleotides matching TRBD1. The CDR3 spans 15 residues. The V and J ends lost 3 bases and 6 bases, in that order; junction bases with no gene match: 6. In germline, CDR1 is SGHTA, CDR2 FQGNSA. CDR3: CASSFGTGPLNEQFF. The CDR3 DNA, read in part, is TGTGCCAGCAGCTTCGGGACAGGGCCCCTCAATGAG.

As for this clone: The sequence runs out 3 residues before the end of the CDR3; the remainder is reconstructed from the germline J gene. The rearrangement uses TRBV7-2 and TRBJ2-7; 7 bases are a match to TRBD1. The J segment lost 4 bases and the V segment lost 5 bases, leaving 5 bases of the junction unmatched. The CDR3 contains 13 residues. Germline CDR1 is SGHTA and CDR2 is FQGNSA. CDR3 bases read: TGTGCCAGCAGCCCGACAGGGATGTACGAG. Its protein product is CASSPTGMYE. The full CDR3 reads CASSPTGMYEQYF.

With regard to this clone: The CDR3 end falls 3 residues outside the read, so it is completed with the germline J gene. The rearrangement joins TRBV6-2 or TRBV6-3 to TRBJ1-2; 10 nucleotides agree with TRBD1. CDR1 and CDR2 (germline): MNHEY, SVGEGT. CDR3 size: 14 residues. The CDR3: CASSYPGTGEGYTF. The part of the CDR3 DNA that was read is TGTGCCAGCAGTTACCCCGGGACAGGGGAAGGC.

Details on this clone: The read halts 3 residues ahead of the CDR3 end, with the missing end drawn from the germline J gene. The chain combines TRBV19 with TRBJ2-1; 11 bases are shared with TRBD2. This CDR3 is built from 15 residues. The germline V gene encodes CDR1 LNHDA and CDR2 SQIVND (reference sequence). V lost 5 bases, J lost 5 bases, and 5 bases stayed unmatched. CDR3 bases read: TGTGCCAGTAGTTATCTAGCGGGGGGAGACAATGAG. It yields the protein CASSYLAGGDNE. The full CDR3 protein reads CASSYLAGGDNEQFF.

As concerns this clone: Read data end 3 residues before the CDR3 end; the end is taken from the germline J gene. The chain carries TRBV20-1 and TRBJ1-6, with D unclear. V lost 5 bases and J lost 0, with 11 bases in between. The CDR3 contains 15 residues. Germline V lookup: CDR1 DFQATT, CDR2 SNEGSKA (reference sequence). The sequenced CDR3 bases are TGCAGTGCTCCCGCAGCGAGCTCCTATAATTCACCC. Translated, it gives CSAPAASSYNSP. The entire CDR3 protein is CSAPAASSYNSPLHF.

As for this clone: Read sequence stops 3 residues before the CDR3 end, and the germline J gene provides the missing end. J is TRBJ1-3 and V is TRBV19; D perhaps matches TRBD1 (6 bases). The CDR3 contains 16 residues. Germline V gives CDR1 LNHDA, CDR2 SQIVND (reference sequence). V lost 4 bases and J 0 bases, leaving 13 bases between the germline ends. CDR3 DNA, as far as it was read: TGTGCCAGTAGTAACCAGGGACACAACTCTGGAAACACC. Protein: CASSNQGHNSGNT. The whole CDR3 protein reads CASSNQGHNSGNTIYF.

Notes on this clone: The CDR3 end falls 3 residues outside the read, so it is completed with the germline J gene. The V call is TRBV2, the J call TRBJ2-1, with 8 bases aligning to TRBD1. Trimming cost V 10 bases and J 5 bases; bases outside gene matches: 10. In germline, CDR1 is SNHLY, CDR2 FYNNEI. The CDR3 runs to 14 residues. This CDR3 reads CATGQGVLDNEQFF. The sequenced CDR3 bases are TGTGCCACCGGACAGGGAGTTCTCGACAATGAG.

With respect to this clone: The CDR3 is cut off 3 residues early in the read; its end comes from the germline J gene. The V gene is TRBV29-1, the J gene TRBJ1-2; 9 bases match TRBD1. The CDR3 loop spans 15 amino acids. Germline loops: CDR1 SQVTM, CDR2 ANQGSEA. V lost 5 bases and J lost 2; bases outside the gene matches: 9. The CDR3 loop is CSVPGTGIMNYGYTF. CDR3 DNA (partial): TGCAGCGTTCCCGGGACAGGGATAATGAACTATGGC.

To note about this clone: Read data end 3 residues before the CDR3 end; the end is taken from the germline J gene. This chain joins TRBV5-6 and TRBJ2-1; D is ambiguous. In germline, CDR1 is SGHDT, CDR2 YYEEEE. The CDR3 length is 15 residues. V was pared by 4 bases and J by 4 bases, with 15 bases between. CDR3 sequence reads: CASSALWQEYNEQFF. The CDR3 bases that were read are TGTGCCAGCAGCGCGCTTTGGCAGGAGTACAATGAG.

On this clone itself: The read gets to within 3 residues of the CDR3 end, and the germline J gene fills in the rest. The chain recombines TRBV30 with TRBJ2-2; perhaps TRBD2 as D (5 bases). Germline assignment: CDR1 GTSNPN and CDR2 SVGIG (reference sequence). V was pared by 1 base and J by 0 bases, with 12 bases between. The CDR3 consists of 16 residues. The DNA read from the CDR3 is TGTGCCTGGAGTGCTAGCCGGAAAACGAACACCGGGGAG. Translating gives CAWSASRKTNTGE. The whole CDR3 region reads CAWSASRKTNTGELFF.

To note about this clone: The read halts 3 residues ahead of the CDR3 end, with the missing end drawn from the germline J gene. The J gene is TRBJ1-2, the V gene TRBV24-1, with D possibly being TRBD1 (5 bases). The CDR3 extends over 15 amino acids. Per the germline V gene, CDR1 is KGHDR and CDR2 is SFDVKD. The ends were cut back, 4 bases at V and 1 base at J, with 12 bases in the middle. The CDR3 here is CATSERMGGNYGYTF. CDR3 DNA, as far as it was read: TGTGCCACCAGTGAACGTATGGGGGGTAACTATGGC.

Concerning this clone itself: The read is 3 residues too short to cover the CDR3 end, so that end is filled in from the germline J gene. The V and J genes are TRBV30 and TRBJ2-3, with 14 bases matching TRBD2. Per germline, CDR1 GTSNPN and CDR2 SVGIG (reference sequence). The CDR3 covers 16 residues. V shed 2 bases, J shed 3 bases, and the junction held 4 bases outside the gene matches. The sequenced part of the CDR3 DNA is TGTGCCTGGAGTCTTAGACTAGCGGGGGGGACAGATACG. Encoded protein: CAWSLRLAGGTDT. The whole CDR3 protein reads CAWSLRLAGGTDTQYF. Drawing the rest from reference TRBV30 and TRBJ2-3, the complete variable domain is SQTIHQWPATLVQPVGSPLSLECTVEGTSNPNLYWYRQAAGRGLQLLFYSVGIGQISSEVPQNLSASRPQDRQFILSSKKLLLSDSGFYLCAWSLRLAGGTDTQYFGPGTRLTVL.

Regarding this clone: The read ends 3 residues before the CDR3 terminus; that terminus is restored from the germline J gene. This chain joins TRBV6-1 and TRBJ2-3, with 9 bases that match TRBD2. The CDR3 length is 15 residues. Germline CDR1 is MNHNS and CDR2 is SASEGT. V shed 1 base and J 4 bases; nucleotides not matched to a gene: 3. The CDR3 DNA, read in part, is TGTGCCAGCAGTGAAGGGCGGGGGGGCGCAGATACG. It specifies CASSEGRGGADT. The full CDR3 protein is CASSEGRGGADTQYF.

With respect to this clone: From the germline J gene comes the end of the CDR3, since the read stops 3 residues before it. This chain uses TRBV5-1 with TRBJ2-1; 8 nucleotides align to TRBD2. V was clipped by 3 bases and J by 2 bases; unmatched bases: 4. The CDR3 runs 15 residues. Looked up from germline, CDR1 is SGHRS and CDR2 is YFSETQ. CDR3 DNA (partial): TGCGCCAGCAGCTCGGGGGGGTGGGCCTACAATGAG. It encodes CASSSGGWAYNE. The whole CDR3 region reads CASSSGGWAYNEQFF.

On this clone itself: The observed sequence ends 3 residues before the CDR3 terminus, with the missing tail filled in from the germline J gene. V gene TRBV7-9 combines with J gene TRBJ2-3; no firm D call. The CDR3 runs 15 residues. V lost 5 bases and J 0 bases, leaving 12 bases between the germline ends. Germline CDR1 is SEHNR and CDR2 is FQNEAQ (reference sequence). CDR3 DNA, as far as it was read: TGTGCCAGCAGCGAAGGGTCTCCTAGCACAGATACG. It translates to CASSEGSPSTDT. In full, the CDR3 is CASSEGSPSTDTQYF.

Of note for this clone: The read comes to an end 3 residues before the CDR3 does, leaving the germline J gene to fill in the end. The genes are TRBV4-1 and TRBJ1-4; 9 nucleotides align to TRBD1. The CDR3 length is 14 residues. V dropped 4 bases and J dropped 8; count of bases not matched to a gene: 5. CDR1 MGHRA and CDR2 YSYEKL come from the germline V gene. CDR3 DNA (partial): TGCGCCAGCAGCCCAGGGACAGGGAGCGAAAAA. Translation gives CASSPGTGSEK. The whole CDR3 is CASSPGTGSEKLFF.

Details on this clone: The CDR3 end lies 3 residues beyond the end of the read and is filled in from the germline J gene. The V gene is TRBV3-1 (or the pseudogene TRBV3-2), the J gene TRBJ2-4; 8 bases are a match to TRBD2. The CDR3 contains 15 residues. Germline V gives CDR1 LGHDT, CDR2 YNNKEL (reference sequence). Trimming at V came to 0 bases and at J to 7 bases, leaving 5 bases not matched to a gene. The CDR3 spells CASSQEGLVRNIQYF. Partial CDR3 DNA: TGTGCCAGCAGCCAAGAGGGACTAGTAAGGAACATT.

The CDR3 protein is CATSDIAGLGEQYF. The sequenced CDR3 bases are TGTGCCACCAGTGATATCGCTGGGCTGGGCGAG. This sequence joins TRBV24-1 and TRBJ2-7, with D uncertain. The DNA ends 3 residues before the CDR3 does, and the rest of the CDR3 is filled in from the germline J gene. CDR1 is KGHDR and CDR2 is SFDVKD in the germline V gene. The ends were cut back, 3 bases at V and 6 bases at J, with 14 bases in the middle. This CDR3 is built from 14 residues.

With respect to this clone: The CDR3 extends 3 residues past the end of the read, so its final part is completed from the germline J gene. This chain uses TRBV19 with TRBJ2-1, with D maybe TRBD1 (6 bases). The CDR3 covers 14 residues. V lost 4 bases and J 8 bases, leaving 15 bases between the germline ends. The germline CDR1 and CDR2 sequences are LNHDA and SQIVND (reference sequence). CDR3 amino acids: CASSTRTAPDEQFF. CDR3 DNA (partial): TGTGCCAGTAGTACCAGGACAGCCCCGGATGAG.

Worth noting for this clone: The CDR3 end falls 3 residues outside the read, so it is completed with the germline J gene. V and J are TRBV12-3 or TRBV12-4 and TRBJ2-3; no clear D. The CDR3 runs to 14 residues. V dropped 3 bases and J dropped 2 bases, with 9 bases sitting between them. CDR3 DNA, as far as it was read: TGTGCCAGCAGTTTTGGGCAGAACACAGATACG. It codes for CASSFGQNTDT. The full CDR3 sequence reads CASSFGQNTDTQYF.

Concerning this clone: The read is 3 residues too short to cover the CDR3 end, so that end is filled in from the germline J gene. V gene TRBV12-3 or TRBV12-4 combines with J gene TRBJ2-2, with 9 nucleotides matching TRBD2. The CDR3 loop spans 16 amino acids. The J segment lost 8 bases and the V segment lost 6 bases, leaving 13 bases of the junction unmatched. CDR3 DNA (partial): TGTGCCAGCAGCCCCGATAGCGGGAGTGTGTTTGGGGAG. Translated, it gives CASSPDSGSVFGE. In full, the CDR3 is CASSPDSGSVFGELFF.

Turning to this clone: Sequencing ends 3 residues short of the CDR3 end; the germline J gene provides the rest. The chain is built from TRBV18 and TRBJ1-5; TRBD1 matches 7 bases. With V trimmed by 6 bases and J by 4 bases, 6 bases remained unmatched. This CDR3 region has 14 residues. The germline gives CDR1 KGHSH, CDR2 LQKENI. The CDR3 bases that were read are TGTGCCAGCTCGAGCGGGACAGCTAATCAGCCC. It translates to CASSSGTANQP. The whole CDR3 sequence reads CASSSGTANQPQHF.

With regard to this clone: The CDR3 extends 3 residues past the end of the read, so its final part is completed from the germline J gene. The rearrangement uses TRBV29-1 and TRBJ2-1; D is possibly TRBD1 (6 bases). CDR3 size: 13 residues. Trimming cost V 2 bases and J 8 bases, with 13 bases left between them. The germline gives CDR1 SQVTM, CDR2 ANQGSEA. The CDR3 bases that were read are TGCAGCGTTGAACAATTGTACAGGGATGAG. This codes for CSVEQLYRDE. The whole CDR3 region reads CSVEQLYRDEQFF.

As concerns this clone: The read ends 3 residues early relative to the CDR3; the germline J gene fills the gap. V usage is TRBV19 and J usage is TRBJ2-1, with 12 bases matching TRBD2. From germline, CDR1 is LNHDA and CDR2 SQIVND (reference sequence). V was clipped by 4 bases and J by 9 bases; unmatched bases: 10. The CDR3 is 16 amino acids. This CDR3 is CASSTETSGGGGEQFF. Incomplete CDR3 DNA: TGTGCCAGTAGTACAGAGACTAGCGGGGGCGGGGGTGAG.

With respect to this clone: The missing CDR3 end, 3 residues past where the read stops, is filled in from the germline J gene. The chain is built from TRBV30 and TRBJ1-5, with a weak D call TRBD1 (5 bases). The CDR3 is made up of 13 amino acids. The ends were cut back, 1 base at V and 6 bases at J, with 10 bases in the middle. Germline CDR1 and CDR2: GTSNPN and SVGIG (reference sequence). CDR3 DNA (partial): TGTGCCTGGAGTGGGCAGGGAGGTCAGCCC. Encoded protein: CAWSGQGGQP. The whole CDR3 sequence is CAWSGQGGQPQHF. The full variable domain, with the rest looked up from reference TRBV30 and TRBJ1-5, is SQTIHQWPATLVQPVGSPLSLECTVEGTSNPNLYWYRQAAGRGLQLLFYSVGIGQISSEVPQNLSASRPQDRQFILSSKKLLLSDSGFYLCAWSGQGGQPQHFGDGTRLSIL.